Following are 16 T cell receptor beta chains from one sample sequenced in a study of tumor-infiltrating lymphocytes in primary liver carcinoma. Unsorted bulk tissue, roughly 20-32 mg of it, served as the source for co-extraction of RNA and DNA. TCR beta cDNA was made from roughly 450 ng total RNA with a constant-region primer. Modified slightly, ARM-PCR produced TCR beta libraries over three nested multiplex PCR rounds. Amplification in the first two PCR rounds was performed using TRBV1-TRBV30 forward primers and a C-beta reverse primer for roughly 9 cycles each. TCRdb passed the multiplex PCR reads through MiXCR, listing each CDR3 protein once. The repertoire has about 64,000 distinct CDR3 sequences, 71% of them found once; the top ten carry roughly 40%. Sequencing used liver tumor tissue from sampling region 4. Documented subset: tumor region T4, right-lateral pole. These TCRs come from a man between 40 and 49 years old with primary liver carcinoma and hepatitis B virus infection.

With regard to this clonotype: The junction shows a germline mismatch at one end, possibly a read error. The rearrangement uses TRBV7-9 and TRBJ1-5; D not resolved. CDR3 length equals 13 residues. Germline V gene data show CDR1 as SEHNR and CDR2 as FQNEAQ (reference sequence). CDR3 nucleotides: TGTGCCAGCAGCGGCAGTATCACTCAGTCCCAGCAATTT. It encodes CASSGSITQSQQF.

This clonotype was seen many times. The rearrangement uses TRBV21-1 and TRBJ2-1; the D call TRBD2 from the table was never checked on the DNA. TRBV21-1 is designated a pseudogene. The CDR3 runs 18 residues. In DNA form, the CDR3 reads TGTGCCAGCAGCAAAGTTGGGCTAGCGGGAAGCTCCTACAATGAGCAGTTCTTC. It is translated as CASSKVGLAGSSYNEQFF.

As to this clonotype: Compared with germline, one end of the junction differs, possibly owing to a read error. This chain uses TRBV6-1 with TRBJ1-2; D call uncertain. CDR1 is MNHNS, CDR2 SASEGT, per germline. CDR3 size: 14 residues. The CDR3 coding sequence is TGTGCCAGCAGGCCACAGATCCAAAGCTATGGTTACACCTTC. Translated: CASRPQIQSYGYTF.

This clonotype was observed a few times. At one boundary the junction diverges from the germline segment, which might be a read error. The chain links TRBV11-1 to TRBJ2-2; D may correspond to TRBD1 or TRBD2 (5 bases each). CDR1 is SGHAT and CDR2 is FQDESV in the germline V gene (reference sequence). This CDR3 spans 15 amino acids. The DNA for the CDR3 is TGTGACAGCAGCTATACAGGACCTTTCTCCGGGGAGCTGCTTTTT. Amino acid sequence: CDSSYTGPFSGELLF.

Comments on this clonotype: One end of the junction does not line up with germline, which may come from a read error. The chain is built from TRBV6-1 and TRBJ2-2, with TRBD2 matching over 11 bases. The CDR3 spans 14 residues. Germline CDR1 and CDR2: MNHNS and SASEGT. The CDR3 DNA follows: TGTGCCAGCGGGGGACTAGCGGTGACAGGGGAGCTGTCTTTT. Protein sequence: CASGGLAVTGELSF.

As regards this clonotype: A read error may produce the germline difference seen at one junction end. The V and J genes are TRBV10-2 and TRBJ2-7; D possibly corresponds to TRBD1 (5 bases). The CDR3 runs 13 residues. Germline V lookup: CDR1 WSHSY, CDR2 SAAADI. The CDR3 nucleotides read TGCGCCAGCAGTGAAGGCAGGGAATACGAGCATTACTTC. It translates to CASSEGREYEHYF.

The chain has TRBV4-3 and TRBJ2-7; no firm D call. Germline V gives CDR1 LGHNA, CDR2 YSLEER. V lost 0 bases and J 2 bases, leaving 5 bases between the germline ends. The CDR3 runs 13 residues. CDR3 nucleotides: TGCGCCAGCAGCCAAGAACTACCCTACGAGCAGTACTTC. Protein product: CASSQELPYEQYF.

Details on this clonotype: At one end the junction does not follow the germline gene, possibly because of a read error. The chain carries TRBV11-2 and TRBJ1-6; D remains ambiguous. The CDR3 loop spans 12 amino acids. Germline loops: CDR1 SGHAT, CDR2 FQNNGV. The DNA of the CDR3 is TGTGCCAGCAGCCACGATGGCTCACCCCTTCACTTT. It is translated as CASSHDGSPLHF.

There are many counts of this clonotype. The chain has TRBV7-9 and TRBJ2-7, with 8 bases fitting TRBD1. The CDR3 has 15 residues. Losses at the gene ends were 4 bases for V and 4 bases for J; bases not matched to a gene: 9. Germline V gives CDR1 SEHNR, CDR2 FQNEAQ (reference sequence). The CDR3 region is CASSSRQGKGYEQYF. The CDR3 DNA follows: TGTGCCAGCAGCTCTAGACAGGGGAAAGGGTACGAGCAGTACTTC.

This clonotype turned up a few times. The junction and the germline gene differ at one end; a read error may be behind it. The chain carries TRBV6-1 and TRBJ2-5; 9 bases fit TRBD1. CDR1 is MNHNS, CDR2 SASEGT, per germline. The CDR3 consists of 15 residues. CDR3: CASSTHGTGRKTPYF. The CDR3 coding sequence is TGTGCCAGCAGCACCCACGGGACAGGGAGAAAGACCCCGTACTTC.

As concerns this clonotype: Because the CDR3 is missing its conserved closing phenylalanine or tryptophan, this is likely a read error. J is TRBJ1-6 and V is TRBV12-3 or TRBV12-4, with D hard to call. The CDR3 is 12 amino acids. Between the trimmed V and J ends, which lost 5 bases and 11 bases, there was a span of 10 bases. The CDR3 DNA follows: TGTGCCAGCAGTATAAAGAATCCACCCCTCCACTAT. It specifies CASSIKNPPLHY.

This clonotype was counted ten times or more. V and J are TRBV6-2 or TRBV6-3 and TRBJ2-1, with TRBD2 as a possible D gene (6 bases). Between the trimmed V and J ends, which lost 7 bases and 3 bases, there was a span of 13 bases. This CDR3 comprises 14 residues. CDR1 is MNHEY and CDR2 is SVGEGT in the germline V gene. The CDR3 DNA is TGTGCCAGCAAGGGCGGGACTGACTACAATGAGCAGTTCTTC. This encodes CASKGGTDYNEQFF.

CDR3 nucleotides: TGCAGTGCTGGAACTAGCGGGAGTAATAAGGGGGAGCAGTACTTC. This gives the protein CSAGTSGSNKGEQYF. The gene calls are TRBV20-1 and TRBJ2-7, with 11 bases fitting TRBD2. Germline loops: CDR1 DFQATT, CDR2 SNEGSKA (reference sequence). The V segment lost 5 bases and the J segment 7 bases; nucleotides outside the gene matches: 13. The CDR3 has 15 residues.

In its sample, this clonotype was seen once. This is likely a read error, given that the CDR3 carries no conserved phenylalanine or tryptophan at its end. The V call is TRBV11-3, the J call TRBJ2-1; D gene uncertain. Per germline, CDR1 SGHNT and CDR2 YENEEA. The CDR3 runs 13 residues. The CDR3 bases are TGTGGCAGCAGCTTAGGGTCTGTGAATGAGCAGTTCTCC. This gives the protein CGSSLGSVNEQFS.

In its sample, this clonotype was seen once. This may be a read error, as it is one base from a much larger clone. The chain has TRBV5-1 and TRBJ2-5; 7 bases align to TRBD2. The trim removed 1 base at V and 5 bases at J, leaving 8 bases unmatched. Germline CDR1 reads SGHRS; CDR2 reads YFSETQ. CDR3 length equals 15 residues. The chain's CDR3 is CASSLLGGSMETQYF. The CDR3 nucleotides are TGCGCCAGCAGCTTGTTGGGCGGGAGCATGGAGACCCAGTACTTC.

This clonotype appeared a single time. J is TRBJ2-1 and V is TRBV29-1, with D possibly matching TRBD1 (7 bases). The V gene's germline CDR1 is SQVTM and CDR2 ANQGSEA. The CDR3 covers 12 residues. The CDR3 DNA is TGCATCGTCCGACAGGGAGGCAACGGGCAGTTCTTC. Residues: CIVRQGGNGQFF.